These 16 T cell receptor beta chains were sequenced from one sample in a study of cytomegalovirus exposure and HLA in healthy donors. The PCR ran on 60 Vbeta and 13 Jbeta primers. Libraries were prepared by immunoSEQ multiplex PCR; TCRdb keeps only in-frame clonotypes and omits some of them. The repertoire has 120,000 or so clones, roughly 78% of them found once; the top ten carry approximately 1.2%. The sample comprised PBMCs. The receptors stem from a woman aged 25 to 45 in good health and CMV-seronegative.

The J gene is TRBJ2-1, the V gene TRBV27, with 7 bases that match TRBD2. After removal of 7 bases from V and 2 bases from J, the junction contained 5 bases not matched to a gene. This CDR3 contains 14 residues. Germline lookup yields CDR1 MNHEY and CDR2 SMNVEV (reference sequence). CDR3 residues: CASTSRGAYNEQFF. CDR3 DNA: TGTGCCAGCACGTCCCGGGGGGCCTACAATGAGCAGTTCTTC.

This clone was seen a few times. This CDR3 is CASSQYTGEMDEQYF. The CDR3 bases are TGCGCCAGCAGCCAATACACAGGGGAGATGGACGAGCAGTACTTC. The V and J genes are TRBV4-3 and TRBJ2-7; 7 nucleotides match TRBD1. V was pared by 2 bases and J by 5 bases, with 9 bases of the junction left unmatched. This CDR3 comprises 15 residues. CDR1 is LGHNA, CDR2 YSLEER, per germline.

The gene calls are TRBV27 and TRBJ1-2; 10 bases agree with TRBD1. V lost 1 base to trimming and J lost 4 bases; unmatched junction nucleotides: 15. Per germline, CDR1 MNHEY and CDR2 SMNVEV (reference sequence). This CDR3 contains 19 residues. The CDR3 DNA sequence: TGTGCCAGCAGTTTATTTTTCACGGGACAGGGGCCGACTTCCTATGGCTACACCTTC. It translates to CASSLFFTGQGPTSYGYTF.

This clone was counted a single time. CDR3 nucleotide sequence: TGTGCCAGCAGTTTGACAGGGTCGACCGGGGAGCTGTTTTTT. As protein: CASSLTGSTGELFF. The gene calls are TRBV28 and TRBJ2-2; 7 nucleotides match TRBD1. Trimming cost V 3 bases and J 5 bases; bases outside gene matches: 3. The CDR3 sequence is 14 residues long. The germline CDR1 and CDR2 sequences are MDHEN and SYDVKM.

This chain joins TRBV29-1 and TRBJ2-1, with 13 bases identical to TRBD2. The CDR3 contains 14 residues. CDR1 is SQVTM and CDR2 is ANQGSEA in the germline V gene. V dropped 5 bases and J dropped 7; count of bases not matched to a gene: 5. The CDR3: CSVQTSGRLNEQFF. CDR3 sequence (DNA): TGCAGCGTTCAGACTAGCGGGAGGCTGAATGAGCAGTTCTTC.

The rearrangement uses TRBV30 and TRBJ1-1; D unresolved. The V end was cut by 1 base, the J end by 5 bases, with 5 bases between. The CDR3 consists of 11 residues. The germline CDR1 and CDR2 sequences are GTSNPN and SVGIG (reference sequence). In nucleotides, the CDR3 is TGTGCCTGGAGTGGCAGAACTGAAGCTTTCTTT. Its protein is CAWSGRTEAFF.

V usage is TRBV9 and J usage is TRBJ2-3; the match to TRBD2 covers 7 bases. CDR3 length equals 15 residues. The germline V gene has CDR1 SGDLS and CDR2 YYNGEE. J was trimmed by 0 bases and V by 4 bases; bases with no gene match: 5. CDR3 nucleotide sequence: TGTGCCAGCAGCACTAGCGCGAAGAGCACAGATACGCAGTATTTT. Encoded protein: CASSTSAKSTDTQYF.

This chain joins TRBV5-1 and TRBJ1-1; weak D call: TRBD1 (6 bases). CDR3 length: 15 amino acids. V lost 1 base and J 0 bases, leaving 10 bases between the germline ends. CDR1 is SGHRS, CDR2 YFSETQ, per germline. The CDR3 DNA sequence: TGCGCCAGCAGCTTGCCGACAGGCATGAACACTGAAGCTTTCTTT. Protein product: CASSLPTGMNTEAFF.

Note on this clone: Additional DNA sequences in this sample encode the identical CDR3. This sequence joins TRBV9 and TRBJ1-2; TRBD1 agrees at 7 bases. J gave up 8 bases and V 0 bases, and 1 base lay outside the gene matches. In germline, CDR1 is SGDLS, CDR2 YYNGEE. The CDR3 length is 12 residues. The CDR3 region is CASSVGGGGYTF. The CDR3 region has the DNA TGTGCCAGCAGCGTAGGAGGGGGCGGCTACACCTTC.

The V call is TRBV7-6, the J call TRBJ1-3; D is uncertain. CDR1 SGHVS and CDR2 FNYEAQ come from the germline V gene. Trimming removed 5 bases at V and 0 bases at J, with 17 bases between. The CDR3 has 17 residues. The CDR3 nucleotides are TGTGCCAGCAGCCGTATAGAACACGGGAGCTCTGGAAACACCATATATTTT. This codes for CASSRIEHGSSGNTIYF.

The chain employs TRBV4-3 and TRBJ1-5; unclear D gene. Germline CDR1 is LGHNA and CDR2 is YSLEER. Trimming left V 0 bases short and J 4 bases short, with 10 bases between. This CDR3 contains 15 residues. The CDR3 DNA is TGCGCCAGCAGCCAAGATTATCGGGTGAATCAGCCCCAGCATTTT. Amino acid sequence: CASSQDYRVNQPQHF.

This chain links TRBV5-4 with TRBJ2-5; no definite D call. Deletions cut 4 bases from V and 5 bases from J, with 12 bases between. CDR3 length: 13 residues. Germline values: CDR1 SGHNT, CDR2 YYREEE (reference sequence). DNA for the CDR3: TGTGCCAGCAGCCCGGCCCGAGGTGAGACCCAGTACTTC. Protein: CASSPARGETQYF.

The rearrangement joins TRBV5-4 to TRBJ1-1; TRBD1 matches 10 bases. This CDR3 comprises 16 residues. Germline V CDR1 and CDR2: SGHNT, YYREEE (reference sequence). V lost 0 bases, J lost 1 base, and 3 bases stayed unmatched. The CDR3 DNA reads as TGTGCCAGCAGCTTGGGGGACAGGGGAACGAACACTGAAGCTTTCTTT. Translation: CASSLGDRGTNTEAFF.

This chain uses TRBV13 with TRBJ2-5, with TRBD1 matching 10 bases. The DNA end is more similar to TRBJ2-7, so the J call may be wrong. CDR1 and CDR2 from the germline V gene are PRHDT and FYEKMQ (reference sequence). The CDR3 sequence is 14 residues long. The CDR3 here is CASSPGQGIFEQYF. The CDR3 bases are TGTGCCAGCAGCCCGGGACAGGGGATCTTCGAGCAGTACTTC.

This clone was observed a single time. This chain connects TRBV27 to TRBJ2-1; 7 bases line up with TRBD1. With 4 bases clipped from V and 4 bases from J, the junction kept 4 bases outside the gene matches. Per the germline V gene, CDR1 is MNHEY and CDR2 is SMNVEV (reference sequence). The CDR3 length is 14 residues. The CDR3 coding sequence is TGTGCCAGCAGTTGGACAGGAGAGTACAATGAGCAGTTCTTC. As protein: CASSWTGEYNEQFF.

The table lists this clone with a few counts. The chain links TRBV10-3 to TRBJ2-3; 12 bases fit TRBD2. In germline, CDR1 is ENHRY, CDR2 SYGVKD. V lost 6 bases, J lost 3 bases, and 13 bases stayed unmatched. The CDR3 is made up of 18 amino acids. CDR3 DNA sequence: TGTGCCATCAGGGCCCTAGCGGGGGGGCCGTCGGTGACAGATACGCAGTATTTT. Translation: CAIRALAGGPSVTDTQYF.